This TCR beta chain was sequenced during a study of cytomegalovirus exposure and HLA in healthy donors (dated by TCRdb to about 2017). For the wider study: In an earlier analysis of 450 to 750 of the donors, 276 Gb of sequence data and roughly 100 million unique TCR beta sequences from about 179 million T cells were reported. The T cell repertoires of roughly 660 subjects were profiled by immunosequencing and related to cytomegalovirus serostatus. Class I and class II HLA loci were covered by the typing at four-digit resolution. Roughly five DR-DQ haplotypes were treated as single units for association and clustering because of strong linkage in the cohort. A later genetic analysis used genome-wide SNP genotypes for about 60% of the roughly 700 donors, treating that subset as a discovery cohort. The genetic ancestry cluster associated with self-reported Caucasian donors included 65% to 90% of the 350 to 500 genotyped donors. Among roughly 400 genotyped donors of the cohort, an average of approximately 240,000 unique TCR beta nucleotide sequences were sequenced per donor, about a sixth of them non-productive. An earlier analysis of 450 to 750 of the donors used high-throughput TCR beta sequencing to judge whether each TCR beta V gene segment behaved as functional or pseudogenic. A separate validation cohort of over 95 different subjects was used in addition to the approximately 700-subject first cohort. Rather than drawing on any new phenotypic data, the later analysis identified candidate immune exposures from TCR beta sequences and the way those sequences occurred across donors. All discovery cohort repertoires had been generated on a single sequencing platform. To predict cytomegalovirus infection status, the study brought together high-throughput TCR immunosequencing, statistical association of individual TCRs with disease status, and machine learning. Donor age, sex, ethnicity and CMV serostatus were collected together with the repertoire data. The study aimed to test whether signatures of past pathogen exposure could be identified by cataloging public T cell receptors. In a later analysis, previously published TCR beta repertoires from several hundred donors were re-analyzed and high-resolution HLA genotyping was added so that TCR occurrence patterns could be studied. Roughly 300 gigabases of sequencing data and approximately 85 million unique TCR sequences were included in an early release covering around 650 HLA-typed donors. The number of typed donors differed by locus: about 620-640 for A, B, C, DRB1 and DQB1; 500 to 550 for DQA1; fewer than 610 for DPA1; and roughly 470 for DPB1.

The trim is 0 bases for V and 2 bases for J, with a gap of 15 bases between the germline ends. From the germline V gene, CDR1 is LGHNA and CDR2 is YSLEER. The CDR3 measures 17 amino acids from cysteine to phenylalanine. Of the read, only the CDR3 DNA is kept; its 51 bases are in frame from base 1. In total, around 600 healthy bone marrow donors made up the cohort. All cohort members were sampled while nominally healthy, although unrecorded immune exposures were likely present. The donor tested CMV seronegative, placing the donor among the 352 seronegative members of the cohort. A peripheral blood sample was provided by each donor, and peripheral blood mononuclear cells were used for TCR beta sequencing. Genomic DNA was extracted from the blood cell samples with the Qiagen DNeasy Blood Extraction Kit. General study outcomes and caveats: According to a later analysis, parvovirus B19, influenza, CMV and Epstein-Barr virus appeared linked to several top co-occurrence clusters. The sequencing pipeline was judged likely to have produced a cluster of highly shared sequence variants as a technical artifact. For the cohort, immune exposure information was limited to CMV serostatus. A later analysis found that most CMV-associated TCR beta chains appeared HLA-restricted, with HLA associations seemingly driven largely by CMV exposure. The presence/absence analyses assumed that sequencing depth was roughly uniform across donors, and that assumption may not be true. Some IMGT-functional V segments, including TRBV6-2 and TRBV6-3, could not be distinguished by the 87-base-pair reads and were therefore excluded. The classifier was reported to diagnose cytomegalovirus status with high specificity and sensitivity in both the original cohort and the validation cohort. A later genetic analysis associated a missense DCLRE1C variant with V-gene and J-gene trimming of TCR beta chains, and an independent cohort replicated the association. It was suggested by the authors that the approach could potentially be generalized to other disease states and immunological phenotypes. A later analysis found that TCR association rates varied across HLA loci, with DRB1 alleles showing the most associated TCRs and HLA-C alleles the fewest. Specific HLA alleles were associated with 15,000 to 20,000 TCR beta sequences at a false discovery rate of 0.05 in a later analysis. The study listed 170 or so TCR beta chains as associated with cytomegalovirus. Only TCR beta chains were sequenced in this cohort, and the absence of alpha or paired-chain data limited detectable features. When HLA alleles, especially DR and DQ, strongly co-occurred, attributing TCR associations to individual alleles was difficult. Because HLA typing was unavailable for some donors at each locus, only the typed subset was used in association tests. In a later analysis, HLA-associated TCR beta chains were found to be more clonally expanded and to have lower generation probabilities than equally common non-associated chains. Over 15 rarely observed V segments, including chromosome 9 orphons, were excluded from the earlier analysis of several hundred of the donors because counts were too low. Across donors, most TCR sequences were observed very rarely, whereas some public TCRs were present in many individuals. A few of the identified cytomegalovirus-associated TCR beta chains were confirmed in vitro to be specific for cytomegalovirus antigens. Linkage disequilibrium might explain the correlated functional status among segregating V segments, but an unknown experimental factor could not be ruled out. According to a later genetic analysis, donors in an Asian-associated ancestry cluster had fewer N-insertions in productive TCRs than the approximately 700-donor mean. Broadly in line with IMGT annotations, most TCR beta V segments showed up in productive rearrangements about 87% or about 30% of the time in an earlier analysis of several hundred of the donors. A further reported finding was that TCR beta sequences accurately predicted the HLA-A and HLA-B alleles for most subjects in the first cohort.

Receptor libraries were prepared by the immunoSEQ multiplex PCR assay. For the multiplex PCR, a mixture combining 60 forward primers for TCR Vbeta segments and 13 reverse primers for TCR Jbeta segments was used. The CDR3 region of rearranged TCR beta genes was amplified from genomic DNA with a multiplex PCR assay. Amplified TCR beta libraries were sequenced as 87-base-pair reads on the Illumina HiSeq System. Per the authors' processing: In a later analysis, some 80 million unique TCR beta chains were counted across the approximately 640 repertoires, and roughly 11 million of these chains were shared by at least two donors. To remove PCR and sequencing errors, raw reads were error-corrected and collapsed into unique sequences using a nearest-neighbor algorithm that merged closely related sequences. Alignment of CDR3 sequences to IMGT reference sequences was used to assign V, D and J gene segments. Each retained sequence needed at least a six-nucleotide match to both a V gene segment and a J gene segment. A rearrangement was called productive if the CDR3 had no stop codons and remained in frame with V and J, and every other rearrangement was called non-productive. CDR3 was defined according to IMGT convention as the region running from the second conserved V-encoded cysteine to the conserved J-encoded phenylalanine. In an earlier analysis of more than 550 of the donors, sequences lacking an unambiguous match to a single V gene segment were excluded. In an earlier analysis of roughly 600 of the donors, a V segment was called functional when productive rearrangements were above 56.7%, and segregating when the standard deviation between donors exceeded 5%. A statistical classification framework was built for diagnosing cytomegalovirus status from the catalog of TCR beta chain sequences. In a later analysis, V and J genes were assigned by comparing TCR nucleotide sequences against IMGT/GENE-DB human TR gene sequences. The TCRdist pipeline was used in a later analysis to assign CDR3 sequences and most-parsimonious VDJ recombination scenarios. In a later analysis, each TCR beta chain was defined by its CDR3 amino acid sequence together with its V-gene family, and reads without a unique V-gene family were excluded. A later analysis removed 450 to 600 highly shared, low-generation-probability nucleotide sequences to deal with suspected cross-contamination and a sequencing artifact. In a later analysis, a clonal expansion index was calculated for each public chain from normalized within-repertoire ranks of inferred template counts. In a later analysis, generation probabilities were computed using a VDJ recombination model fitted to out-of-frame rearrangements, and the results were checked against IGoR. Hypergeometric tests were used in a later analysis to score TCR-TCR, TCR-HLA and TCR-CMV co-occurrence, with a repertoire-size bias correction applied to the TCR pairs. In a later analysis, false discovery rates were estimated by permuting HLA or CMV assignments 20 times. In a later analysis, co-occurring TCRs were grouped using DBSCAN, with TCRdist sequence similarity added in when clustering inside HLA-allele-positive subsets. For co-occurrence clustering, repertoires with fewer than 30,000 or more than 120,000 public chains were excluded, along with a handful of repertoires with anomalous nucleotide sharing. The table comes from immuneACCESS by way of TCRdb, which keeps in-frame sequences with V and J called. Part of the clones is missing from these tables; in studies checked, under half for an unresolved V gene and the rest for unknown reasons. Clone size and V and J calls were adopted from that table, with D and trimming inferred from the DNA. This sample gives around 110,000 clones in total; 71% of them show up just once. 2.8% of the sample is in the top ten clones.

This clone was recorded a few times. No cognate antigen has been identified for it. No qualities accompany the bases; no much larger clone lies one base away. This TCR was recovered from a female donor in good health and CMV-seronegative. Sequences were obtained from PBMCs. This receptor chain uses TRBV4-3 and TRBJ2-3; too little of a D gene remains to name it. The CDR3 in this case is CASSQDLRRSYTDTQYF. The DNA sequence follows: TGCGCCAGCAGCCAAGATCTAAGGCGGAGTTACACAGATACGCAGTATTTT.